This is a list of T cell receptor beta chains from one sample in a study of blood T cell repertoires in COVID-19. This table comes from immunoSEQ multiplex PCR, and its TCRdb copy is limited to in-frame clones, with some not included. The sample has some 21,000 clones, roughly 81% seen once. Sequencing used peripheral blood. The receptors were gathered from a human donor with active COVID-19. The donor label of this sample is uncertain. CDR3s include the opening cysteine and the closing phenylalanine or tryptophan. A D gene is named only where the DNA matches it firmly. The size of a clone is reported for some rows only, either as once, few or many, or as a class for expanded clones.

- | - | TRBJ1-3 | TRBV30 | 14 | CAWTRQISGNTIYF | TGTGCCTGGACACGACAGATCTCTGGAAACACCATATATTTT
- | - | TRBJ1-1 | TRBV5-4 | 14 | CASSPVRGNTEAFF | TGTGCCAGCAGCCCAGTCAGGGGGAACACTGAAGCTTTCTTT
- | TRBD2 | TRBJ2-2 | TRBV11-2 | 16 | CASSFGAGGVAGELFF | TGTGCCAGCAGCTTTGGGGCGGGGGGTGTGGCCGGGGAGCTGTTTTTT
- | TRBD1 | TRBJ1-5 | TRBV3-1/TRBV3-2 | 14 | CASSQGTGGQPQHF | TGTGCCAGCAGCCAAGGGACAGGGGGACAGCCCCAGCATTTT
- | - | TRBJ2-7 | TRBV9 | 14 | CASSSRQSSYEQYF | TGTGCCAGCAGCTCAAGACAGAGCTCCTACGAGCAGTACTTC
- | TRBD1 | TRBJ2-7 | TRBV7-2 | 13 | CASRRDSIDEQYF | TGTGCCAGCAGACGGGACAGTATTGACGAGCAGTACTTC
- | TRBD1 | TRBJ2-3 | TRBV9 | 14 | CASSTGQGLDTQYF | TGTGCCAGCAGCACGGGACAGGGTTTGGATACGCAGTATTTT
- | - | TRBJ2-2 | TRBV7-9 | 16 | CASSSRSGYNTGELFF | TGTGCCAGCAGCTCCCGGTCAGGCTACAACACCGGGGAGCTGTTTTTT
- | TRBD2 | TRBJ2-1 | TRBV4-3 | 16 | CASSQDLAGMDNEQFF | TGCGCCAGCAGCCAGGACCTAGCGGGGATGGACAATGAGCAGTTCTTC
- | - | TRBJ2-1 | TRBV30 | 12 | CAWGVRFNEQFF | TGTGCCTGGGGGGTACGGTTCAATGAGCAGTTCTTC
- | - | TRBJ2-5 | TRBV7-2 | 14 | CASSPSGELQTQYF | TGTGCCAGCAGCCCAAGCGGAGAGCTGCAGACCCAGTACTTC
once | - | TRBJ1-4 | TRBV28 | 13 | CASSLYGDEKLFF | TGTGCCAGCAGTTTATACGGGGATGAAAAACTGTTTTTT
few | TRBD1 | TRBJ1-3 | TRBV28 | 18 | CASSPTLRDRGTGNTIYF | TGTGCCAGCAGCCCCACCCTTCGGGACAGGGGAACTGGAAACACCATATATTTT
- | - | TRBJ1-1 | TRBV7-2 | 15 | CASSLYLGGITEAFF | TGTGCCAGCAGCTTATATTTGGGGGGGATCACTGAAGCTTTCTTT
- | - | TRBJ1-1 | TRBV5-6 | 13 | CASSFYRNTEAFF | TGTGCCAGCAGCTTTTACAGGAACACTGAAGCTTTCTTT
- | - | TRBJ2-2 | TRBV19 | 17 | CASSIVGQSANTGELFF | TGTGCCAGTAGTATAGTCGGACAGAGCGCGAACACCGGGGAGCTGTTTTTT
- | - | TRBJ2-7 | TRBV6-6 | 14 | CASIAGQTTYEQYF | TGTGCCAGCATTGCGGGACAGACAACCTACGAGCAGTACTTC
- | TRBD2 | TRBJ2-3 | TRBV2 | 14 | CASSLAGGTDTQYF | TGTGCCAGCAGTCTAGCGGGAGGCACAGATACGCAGTATTTT
- | - | TRBJ2-1 | TRBV4-1 | 16 | CASSQWGDSSYNEQFF | TGCGCCAGCAGCCAATGGGGGGACAGCTCCTACAATGAGCAGTTCTTC
- | - | TRBJ2-3 | TRBV28 | 14 | CASSLSAGRDTQYF | TGTGCCAGCAGTTTATCCGCGGGAAGGGATACGCAGTATTTT
once | - | TRBJ2-5 | TRBV7-7 | 15 | CASSAQYGVQETQYF | TGTGCTAGCAGCGCCCAGTACGGGGTCCAAGAGACCCAGTACTTC
- | TRBD1 | TRBJ1-1 | TRBV7-6 | 15 | CASSSRQGVNTEAFF | TGTGCCAGCAGCTCGCGACAGGGCGTGAACACTGAAGCTTTCTTT
few | - | TRBJ1-2 | TRBV28 | 11 | CASSLQYGYTF | TGTGCCAGCAGTTTACAGTATGGCTACACCTTC
- | - | TRBJ1-4 | TRBV19 | 16 | CASSPSAAGVGEKLFF | TGTGCCAGTAGTCCCTCAGCCGCAGGGGTTGGTGAAAAACTGTTTTTT
- | - | TRBJ2-2 | TRBV3-1/TRBV3-2 | 15 | CASSQEPGNTGELFF | TGTGCCAGCAGCCAAGAACCAGGGAACACCGGGGAGCTGTTTTTT
few | TRBD1 | TRBJ2-4 | TRBV5-6 | 15 | CASSLGGGQVNIQYF | TGTGCCAGCAGCTTGGGAGGGGGACAGGTCAACATTCAGTACTTC
once | TRBD1 | TRBJ1-2 | TRBV6-5 | 14 | CASSVWDSNYGYTF | TGTGCCAGCAGCGTGTGGGACAGCAACTATGGCTACACCTTC
- | TRBD2 | TRBJ2-7 | TRBV6-2/TRBV6-3 | 15 | CASSYLAGGLSEQYF | TGTGCCAGCAGTTACCTAGCGGGAGGCCTCTCCGAGCAGTACTTC
few | - | TRBJ1-1 | TRBV5-5 | 13 | CASSLSGSSEAFF | TGTGCCAGCAGCTTGTCAGGGTCTTCTGAAGCTTTCTTT
- | - | TRBJ1-4 | TRBV2 | 11 | CASSVGGKLFF | TGTGCCAGCAGTGTCGGCGGGAAACTGTTTTTT
- | - | TRBJ2-5 | TRBV10-3 | 13 | CAISAGGLETQYF | TGTGCCATCAGTGCCGGGGGGCTGGAGACCCAGTACTTC
once | - | TRBJ2-5 | TRBV21-1 | 18 | CASSKARASGSWKETQYF | TGTGCCAGCAGCAAAGCGCGGGCTAGCGGGAGTTGGAAAGAGACCCAGTACTTC
- | TRBD1 | TRBJ1-2 | TRBV9 | 15 | CASSDSGTANYGYTF | TGTGCCAGCAGCGATTCCGGGACAGCTAACTATGGCTACACCTTC
- | - | TRBJ1-2 | TRBV28 | 15 | CASNPTGIPNYGYTF | TGTGCCAGCAATCCGACAGGCATACCGAACTATGGCTACACCTTC
- | - | TRBJ2-7 | TRBV3-1/TRBV3-2 | 14 | CASSQGTDSYEQYF | TGTGCCAGCAGCCAAGGCACAGATTCCTACGAGCAGTACTTC
few | TRBD1 | TRBJ1-4 | TRBV2 | 14 | CASNKQGVREKLFF | TGTGCCAGCAACAAACAGGGGGTTCGAGAAAAACTGTTTTTT
- | - | TRBJ2-7 | TRBV21-1 | 15 | CASSNSGNRVYEQYF | TGTGCCAGCAGCAATAGCGGGAATCGTGTCTACGAGCAGTACTTC
- | TRBD2 | TRBJ2-5 | TRBV7-9 | 17 | CASSSMIGLADQETQYF | TGTGCCAGCAGCTCAATGATCGGACTAGCTGACCAAGAGACCCAGTACTTC
- | TRBD1 | TRBJ1-1 | TRBV6-5 | 13 | CASRETGGTEAFF | TGTGCCAGCAGGGAGACAGGGGGCACTGAAGCTTTCTTT
once | TRBD1 | TRBJ2-7 | TRBV4-3 | 15 | CASSQNYRGSYEQYF | TGCGCCAGCAGCCAAAACTACAGGGGGAGCTACGAGCAGTACTTC
- | - | TRBJ2-3 | TRBV7-6 | 15 | CASSLAGASTDTQYF | TGTGCCAGCAGCCTCGCGGGGGCTAGCACAGATACGCAGTATTTT
few | - | TRBJ1-6 | TRBV4-1 | 14 | CASSQDQEGRSLHF | TGCGCCAGCAGCCAAGATCAGGAAGGGAGATCCCTCCACTTT
- | - | TRBJ1-4 | TRBV4-1 | 15 | CASSPPGTTNEKLFF | TGCGCCAGCAGCCCTCCAGGGACAACTAATGAAAAACTGTTTTTT
- | TRBD1 | TRBJ1-2 | TRBV19 | 12 | CASGDRGNGYTF | TGTGCCAGTGGGGACAGGGGGAACGGCTACACCTTC
- | TRBD1 | TRBJ2-5 | TRBV6-6 | 14 | CASTQGDRQETQYF | TGTGCCAGCACTCAGGGGGACAGGCAAGAGACCCAGTACTTC
- | TRBD2 | TRBJ2-2 | TRBV5-1 | 17 | CASSNLGTTSVVGELFF | TGCGCCAGCAGCAACCTCGGGACTACCTCGGTGGTCGGGGAGCTGTTTTTT
- | - | TRBJ2-6 | TRBV7-8 | 20 | CASTQARQAITSSGANVLTF | TGTGCCAGCACCCAAGCGAGACAGGCGATAACGAGCTCTGGGGCCAACGTCCTGACTTTC
- | - | TRBJ2-3 | TRBV28 | 15 | CASSLPGGRTDTQYF | TGTGCCAGCAGTTTACCAGGAGGGCGGACAGATACGCAGTATTTT
once | - | TRBJ2-2 | TRBV10-1 | 18 | CASKGETRSRFDTGELFF | TGCGCCAGCAAAGGGGAGACTAGAAGTCGTTTCGACACCGGGGAGCTGTTTTTT
- | - | TRBJ2-5 | TRBV5-5 | 16 | CASSPHGAKGGETQYF | TGTGCCAGCAGCCCTCACGGGGCGAAGGGGGGGGAGACCCAGTACTTC
- | TRBD1 | TRBJ2-3 | TRBV5-1 | 15 | CASSEGQEGTDTQYF | TGCGCCAGCAGCGAGGGACAGGAGGGCACAGATACGCAGTATTTT
- | - | TRBJ2-3 | TRBV27 | 14 | CASSTPAVTDTQYF | TGTGCCAGCAGTACCCCTGCGGTCACAGATACGCAGTATTTT